The TCR beta chain under discussion was sequenced for a study of immune characterization of retroperitoneal liposarcoma. In TCRdb, the PCR reads were re-called with MiXCR into one record per CDR3 protein. The sample includes roughly 10,000 distinct CDR3 sequences, around 28% seen only once; the top ten take approximately 8.3%. Germline loops: CDR1 MNHEY, CDR2 SVGAGI. The CDR3 consists of 15 residues. V dropped 8 bases and J dropped 2; count of bases not matched to a gene: 11. The chain is built from TRBV6-5 and TRBJ1-1; TRBD1 agrees at 7 bases. Material for sequencing was tumor tissue. The sequence was obtained from a male donor with retroperitoneal liposarcoma. DNA of the CDR3: TGTGCCAGCCATCCCGGGACAGTGGCTAACACTGAAGCTTTCTTT. Translating it yields CASHPGTVANTEAFF.